The text below deals with one TCR beta chain. Germline CDR1 PRHDT, CDR2 FYEKMQ (reference sequence). This CDR3 has 17 residues. Germline trimming cut 4 bases from V and 7 bases from J; bases unmatched to any gene: 10. Clones were sequenced by immunoSEQ multiplex PCR, and TCRdb holds only the in-frame ones, with some missing. The sample consists of approximately 69,000 clones, about 96% of them appearing once. The data stem from a study of technical replicates of blood from several donors. The sample was T cells isolated from PBMCs. The sequence derives from a human donor in good health. The chain is built from TRBV13 and TRBJ2-1; 13 positions agree with TRBD2. The CDR3 here is CASSYGLAGEGLNEQFF. For the CDR3, the DNA is TGTGCCAGCAGCTACGGACTAGCGGGAGAAGGGTTGAATGAGCAGTTCTTC.